Following are 10 T cell receptor beta chains from one sample sequenced in a study of CD8 T cells in ankylosing spondylitis. MiXCR was run by TCRdb on the 5' RACE reads, yielding one entry per CDR3 protein. This sample has around 39,000 distinct CDR3 sequences; approximately 10% occur once, and the top ten carry 20% to 25%. Sequenced sample: synovial fluid, either unsorted or a sorted T cell fraction (not recorded which). All receptors come from a male donor with ankylosing spondylitis.

This clonotype was observed a few times. The genes are TRBV7-9 and TRBJ1-6; the match to TRBD1 covers 8 bases. The germline gives CDR1 SEHNR, CDR2 FQNEAQ (reference sequence). J lost 10 bases, V lost 3 bases, and 5 bases had no gene match. The CDR3 totals 14 residues. CDR3 nucleotides: TGTGCCAGCAGCTTGCAGGGGGCATGGTCACCCCTCCACTTT. Residues: CASSLQGAWSPLHF.

This clonotype was counted only a few times. The CDR3 region has the DNA TGCAGTGCTAGAGATCGGAGGTGGCGAAATTCAAGGGGGATCCAAGAGACCCAGTACTTC. It yields the protein CSARDRRWRNSRGIQETQYF. V gene TRBV20-1 combines with J gene TRBJ2-5; D perhaps matches TRBD1 (6 bases). The CDR3 has 20 residues. V was clipped by 0 bases and J by 1 base, with 27 bases between them. Germline V CDR1 and CDR2: DFQATT, SNEGSKA (reference sequence).

This clonotype has more than one count but fewer than ten. V is TRBV3-1 and J is TRBJ1-2; 7 nucleotides agree with TRBD1. Unmatched junction bases numbered 6, after V lost 0 bases and J lost 8 bases. The CDR3 totals 14 residues. Germline lookup yields CDR1 LGHDT and CDR2 YNNKEL (reference sequence). The CDR3 DNA sequence: TGTGCCAGCAGCCAAGATGACAGGGCAGGAGGCTACACCTTC. Amino acid sequence: CASSQDDRAGGYTF.

In this sample, this clonotype turned up many times. The chain employs TRBV13 and TRBJ2-7; unclear D gene. V dropped 3 bases and J dropped 0 bases, with 12 bases sitting between them. Germline values: CDR1 PRHDT, CDR2 FYEKMQ (reference sequence). The CDR3 has 15 amino acids. The CDR3 DNA is TGTGCCAGCAGCTTCTCCGGAGAGAGCTCCTACGAGCAGTACTTC. Translated: CASSFSGESSYEQYF.

This clonotype was detected a few times. The genes are TRBV27 and TRBJ2-1, with D perhaps matching TRBD2 (6 bases). V lost 5 bases and J 12 bases, leaving 14 bases between the germline ends. The germline V gene has CDR1 MNHEY and CDR2 SMNVEV (reference sequence). This CDR3 is built from 12 residues. The CDR3 is CASSSSGVGQFF. DNA for the CDR3: TGTGCCAGCAGTAGCTCGGGAGTTGGGCAGTTCTTC.

This clonotype was picked up many times. This chain joins TRBV7-3 and TRBJ2-1; the match to TRBD2 covers 9 bases. Germline CDR1 and CDR2: SGHTA and FQGTGA. CDR3 length equals 15 residues. The V gene end was trimmed by 0 bases and the J gene end by 4 bases; junction bases not matched to a gene: 1. CDR3 nucleotide sequence: TGTGCCAGCAGCTTAACCCTAGCGGGATACAATGAGCAGTTCTTC. This encodes CASSLTLAGYNEQFF.

The V gene is TRBV10-3, the J gene TRBJ2-5; 7 bases match TRBD1. V gave up 11 bases and J gave up 5 bases; unmatched junction bases: 8. Germline CDR1 ENHRY, CDR2 SYGVKD. The CDR3 consists of 12 residues. CDR3 nucleotides: TGTGCCGCGACAGGGAACGGGGAGACCCAGTACTTC. It is translated as CAATGNGETQYF.

This clonotype was counted many times. The genes are TRBV2 and TRBJ1-5; D possibly corresponds to TRBD1 (5 bases). Germline V lookup: CDR1 SNHLY, CDR2 FYNNEI. V was clipped by 4 bases and J by 2 bases, with 12 bases between them. This CDR3 contains 15 residues. The CDR3 spells CASSGPGRGNQPQHF. CDR3 nucleotide sequence: TGTGCCAGCAGTGGCCCGGGACGGGGCAATCAGCCCCAGCATTTT.

There are many counts of this clonotype. The chain combines TRBV6-5 with TRBJ2-1, with D possibly being TRBD2 (5 bases). Germline CDR1 MNHEY, CDR2 SVGAGI. Trimming removed 1 base at V and 1 base at J, with 8 bases between. The CDR3 contains 15 residues. CDR3 loop: CASSYLTGSYNEQFF. DNA for the CDR3: TGTGCCAGCAGTTACTTGACGGGGTCCTACAATGAGCAGTTCTTC.

This clonotype appeared a few times. CDR3 residues: CASSLRYDRAYEQYF. The CDR3 DNA is TGTGCCAGCAGCTTGCGCTACGACAGGGCCTACGAGCAGTACTTC. The chain joins TRBV5-4 to TRBJ2-7; 7 nucleotides match TRBD1. In germline, CDR1 is SGHNT, CDR2 YYREEE (reference sequence). The CDR3 extends over 15 amino acids. After removal of 1 base from V and 2 bases from J, the junction contained 6 bases not matched to a gene.